The 18 T cell receptor beta chains presented below share a single source sample, sequenced in a study of cytomegalovirus exposure and HLA in healthy donors. The PCR ran on 60 Vbeta and 13 Jbeta primers. The method was immunoSEQ multiplex PCR; TCRdb's version includes in-frame clones alone and lacks a portion of them. The sample lists about 180,000 clones; about 85% were seen once. The sample consisted of PBMCs. These receptors all come from a girl aged 10 to 17 in good health and CMV-seropositive.

This chain joins TRBV27 and TRBJ2-1; D is perhaps TRBD1 (6 bases). The ends were cut back, 2 bases at V and 9 bases at J, with 17 bases in the middle. This CDR3 region has 15 residues. Germline V gene data show CDR1 as MNHEY and CDR2 as SMNVEV (reference sequence). CDR3 protein: CASSLDRTASSEQFF. The CDR3 bases are TGTGCCAGCAGTTTAGACCGGACAGCGTCAAGTGAGCAGTTCTTC.

The V call is TRBV19, the J call TRBJ1-5; TRBD1 matches at 10 bases. This CDR3 is built from 17 residues. With V trimmed by 7 bases and J by 1 base, 10 bases remained unmatched. The germline V gene has CDR1 LNHDA and CDR2 SQIVND (reference sequence). In nucleotides, the CDR3 is TGTGCCAGTACCCGGGACAGGGGCTTCTCCAGCAATCAGCCCCAGCATTTT. The encoded protein is CASTRDRGFSSNQPQHF.

This rearrangement joins TRBV10-1 to TRBJ2-1, with 8 bases aligning to TRBD2. The CDR3 consists of 14 residues. Germline V gives CDR1 WNHNN, CDR2 SYGVQD (reference sequence). Trimming took 3 bases from V and 6 from J; bases not matched to a gene: 4. CDR3 protein: CASSDGGRTNEQFF. CDR3 DNA: TGCGCCAGCAGTGATGGCGGGAGGACCAATGAGCAGTTCTTC.

On this clone itself: No conserved phenylalanine or tryptophan ends this CDR3, so it is likely a read error. The DNA is omitted, as the CDR3 cannot be located on it reliably, and the CDR3 follows TCRdb's listing. V is TRBV5-1 and J is TRBJ2-7; the table's D call of TRBD2 was not tested on the DNA. The CDR3 is 19 amino acids in total, end residues counted. CDR1 is SGHRS, CDR2 YFSETQ, per germline. The CDR3 loop reads CASSLEPAGGGRRCGSTSG.

This chain uses TRBV5-4 with TRBJ1-1; D is perhaps TRBD1 (5 bases). The V end was cut by 1 base, the J end by 2 bases, with 12 bases between. The CDR3 totals 15 residues. Germline CDR1 and CDR2: SGHNT and YYREEE (reference sequence). CDR3 sequence: CASSLRQLANTEAFF. In nucleotides, the CDR3 is TGTGCCAGCAGCTTGCGACAGTTAGCTAACACTGAAGCTTTCTTT.

To note about this clone: Other DNA sequences from this sample encode an identical CDR3 as well. The CDR3 nucleotides read TGTGCCAGTAGTATGCGGGGCACTGAAGCTTTCTTT. As protein: CASSMRGTEAFF. This sequence joins TRBV19 and TRBJ1-1; D call uncertain. V was trimmed by 3 bases and J by 4 bases, leaving 6 bases between them. The CDR3 consists of 12 residues. Germline V gene lookup returns CDR1 LNHDA and CDR2 SQIVND (reference sequence).

The J gene is TRBJ2-1, the V gene TRBV6-1; 7 bases agree with TRBD2. V dropped 3 bases and J dropped 4; count of bases not matched to a gene: 3. There are 14 residues in the CDR3. Germline CDR1 MNHNS, CDR2 SASEGT. The CDR3 DNA reads as TGTGCCAGCAGTGATCTAGCGGCATACAATGAGCAGTTCTTC. Translated, it gives CASSDLAAYNEQFF.

This chain uses TRBV7-9 with TRBJ2-5, with no clear D. V lost 6 bases to trimming and J lost 0 bases, with 8 bases between them. CDR1 is SEHNR and CDR2 is FQNEAQ in the germline V gene (reference sequence). This CDR3 contains 13 residues. The DNA of the CDR3 is TGTGCCAGCAGGCGGAATAACCAAGAGACCCAGTACTTC. Amino acid sequence: CASRRNNQETQYF.

The chain uses TRBV19 and TRBJ2-3; 8 positions match TRBD2. J was trimmed by 0 bases and V by 7 bases; bases with no gene match: 6. The CDR3 spans 15 residues. Germline V CDR1 and CDR2: LNHDA, SQIVND (reference sequence). This chain's CDR3 is CASNGRGLSTDTQYF. CDR3 nucleotide sequence: TGTGCCAGTAACGGGAGGGGGTTAAGCACAGATACGCAGTATTTT.

In this sample, this clone turned up once. The chain couples TRBV21-1 to TRBJ2-2; TRBD1 reflects the table's D call only, with no check against the DNA. TRBV21-1 is a pseudogene segment. The CDR3 runs 17 residues. CDR3 nucleotide sequence: TGTGCCAGCAGCAAAGAGGGGGCGGACGCGAACACCGGGGAGCTGTTTTTT. This encodes CASSKEGADANTGELFF.

The rearrangement joins TRBV6-1 to TRBJ1-5, with D uncertain. This CDR3 contains 13 residues. Germline CDR1 is MNHNS and CDR2 is SASEGT. The V end lost 0 bases, the J end lost 7 bases, and 7 bases lay between the germline ends. CDR3 residues: CASSEASSQPQHF. DNA of the CDR3: TGTGCCAGCAGTGAAGCGAGTTCCCAGCCCCAGCATTTT.

The rearrangement links TRBV13 to TRBJ1-2; the match to TRBD1 covers 7 bases. Germline loops: CDR1 PRHDT, CDR2 FYEKMQ (reference sequence). J gave up 7 bases and V 2 bases, and 13 bases lay outside the gene matches. This CDR3 spans 16 amino acids. CDR3 loop: CASSLSPRDRLGGYTF. The CDR3, as DNA: TGTGCCAGCAGCTTATCACCACGGGACAGATTAGGTGGCTACACCTTC.

V and J are TRBV5-1 and TRBJ2-1, with TRBD2 identical over 8 bases. The trim removed 7 bases at V and 8 bases at J, leaving 14 bases unmatched. CDR1 and CDR2 (germline): SGHRS, YFSETQ. The CDR3 has 15 residues. The CDR3 region has the DNA TGCGCCAGCGGGGGAGCTAGCGGGTGGCGGGATGAGCAGTTCTTC. Protein: CASGGASGWRDEQFF.

This clone has just one count. The chain is built from TRBV5-6 and TRBJ2-1; 7 bases align to TRBD2. The length of the CDR3 is 16 residues. Germline CDR1 is SGHDT and CDR2 is YYEEEE. The V segment lost 7 bases and the J segment 4 bases; nucleotides outside the gene matches: 14. The CDR3 region is CASCQERGLYYNEQFF. The CDR3 DNA sequence: TGTGCCAGCTGTCAAGAGCGGGGCCTCTATTACAATGAGCAGTTCTTC.

V and J are TRBV5-1 and TRBJ2-7; TRBD1 matches at 9 bases. Germline V lookup: CDR1 SGHRS, CDR2 YFSETQ. The V gene end was trimmed by 4 bases and the J gene end by 5 bases; junction bases not matched to a gene: 7. This CDR3 spans 14 amino acids. Here the CDR3 DNA reads TGCGCCAGCAGCCTACCACAGGGGGCGGACGAGCAGTACTTC. Encoded protein: CASSLPQGADEQYF.

V and J are TRBV11-1 and TRBJ1-1; the D gene is possibly TRBD1 (6 bases). V was shortened by 8 bases and J by 1 base, with 14 bases between the two germline ends. The V gene's germline CDR1 is SGHAT and CDR2 FQDESV (reference sequence). This CDR3 has 14 residues. The CDR3 loop reads CASVTRTENTEAFF. The CDR3 region has the DNA TGTGCCAGCGTAACCCGGACAGAGAACACTGAAGCTTTCTTT.

This clone has just one count. V usage is TRBV7-9 and J usage is TRBJ1-2, with 7 positions matching TRBD1. V gave up 7 bases and J gave up 2 bases; unmatched junction bases: 10. The CDR3 spans 15 residues. The germline CDR1 and CDR2 sequences are SEHNR and FQNEAQ (reference sequence). The CDR3 nucleotides are TGTGCCAGCACCAGTTTGGAGGGACAGAACTATGGCTACACCTTC. This encodes CASTSLEGQNYGYTF.

J is TRBJ2-3 and V is TRBV6-5; D remains unclear. Germline lookup yields CDR1 MNHEY and CDR2 SVGAGI. The CDR3 is made up of 15 amino acids. V was cut by 2 bases and J by 4 bases, with 13 bases left in between. In DNA form, the CDR3 reads TGTGCCAGCAGTTACGATTGGCTAGTCGCAGATACGCAGTATTTT. It codes for CASSYDWLVADTQYF.